A single sample is the source of the 18 T cell receptor beta chains below, sequenced in a study of Ad26.COV2.S vaccination and SARS-CoV-2 variants (dated by TCRdb to the early 2020s). The library was generated by the immunoSEQ multiplex PCR assay. Entries here come from immuneACCESS through TCRdb and include only in-frame sequences with V and J called. Some clones fail to appear in such tables; in the studies checked, an unresolved V gene covers under half of the shortfall, and the cause of the remainder is unknown. This sample lists 330,000 or so clones; roughly 90% were detected once. The ten largest clones take up about 5% of the sample. Explained via the paper, the treatment or condition label denotes: 15 to 20 received Ad26.COV2.S at low or high dose, single or two shots; five or six received placebo; per-sample allocation not given. For vaccine and placebo recipients, the sequenced repertoires came from samples collected on day 63 after the first injection.

The sequencing here drew on peripheral blood, taken in a trial of Ad26.COV2.S vaccine versus placebo. These receptor sequences come from a person between 18 and 60 years old who received the Ad26.COV2.S COVID-19 vaccine or a placebo.

V gene TRBV4-3 combines with J gene TRBJ2-5; D may be TRBD1 or TRBD2 (5 bases each). CDR3 length equals 16 residues. The V and J ends lost 4 bases and 3 bases respectively, with 18 bases between them. Per germline, CDR1 LGHNA and CDR2 YSLEER. CDR3 coding DNA: TGCGCCAGCAGCCGAAGGGTCGGGGCGCGGGAAGAGACCCAGTACTTC. It yields the protein CASSRRVGAREETQYF.

V gene TRBV5-4 combines with J gene TRBJ2-7; TRBD1 aligns across 11 bases. CDR3 length: 14 amino acids. J was trimmed by 7 bases and V by 4 bases; bases with no gene match: 7. The germline V gene encodes CDR1 SGHNT and CDR2 YYREEE (reference sequence). The CDR3 protein is CASSPRDRGGEQYF. The CDR3 bases are TGTGCCAGCAGCCCCCGGGACAGGGGGGGGGAGCAGTACTTC.

The chain links TRBV5-1 to TRBJ2-1, with 8 bases fitting TRBD2. Germline CDR1 is SGHRS and CDR2 is YFSETQ. This CDR3 is 16 amino acids long. J was trimmed by 5 bases and V by 2 bases; bases with no gene match: 9. The CDR3: CASSFDRLAHNNEQFF. The CDR3 DNA follows: TGCGCCAGCAGCTTCGACCGACTAGCGCATAACAATGAGCAGTTCTTC.

The chain is built from TRBV4-1 and TRBJ2-3; D gene ambiguous. This CDR3 region has 15 residues. The germline V gene has CDR1 MGHRA and CDR2 YSYEKL. Trimming removed 1 base from V and 4 bases from J, with 12 bases in between. This CDR3 is CASSQVFGASDTQYF. In nucleotides, the CDR3 is TGCGCCAGCAGCCAAGTTTTCGGTGCATCAGATACGCAGTATTTT.

In its sample, this clone was seen a few times. The chain links TRBV7-9 to TRBJ1-6; D unclear. CDR1 is SEHNR, CDR2 FQNEAQ, per germline (reference sequence). V gave up 5 bases and J gave up 7 bases, with 12 bases separating them. The length of the CDR3 is 14 residues. The CDR3 loop is CASSPEVGNSPLHF. As DNA, the CDR3 is TGTGCCAGCAGCCCAGAGGTGGGGAATTCACCCCTCCACTTT.

On this clone itself: The CDR3 does not end in the conserved phenylalanine or tryptophan, so this is likely a read error. It is unclear where the CDR3 begins or ends on the DNA, so no DNA is shown, and the CDR3 is as TCRdb lists it. The genes are TRBV19 and TRBJ2-3; no check of the table's D call, TRBD1, against the DNA was made. CDR1 and CDR2 (germline): LNHDA, SQIVND (reference sequence). Including both end residues, the CDR3 is 9 amino acids long. The CDR3 is CASGHGRGV.

The gene calls are TRBV28 and TRBJ2-3, with a possible D match to TRBD1 (5 bases). V gave up 5 bases and J gave up 6 bases, with 15 bases separating them. The germline V gene encodes CDR1 MDHEN and CDR2 SYDVKM. The CDR3 has 14 amino acids. CDR3 amino acids: CASSRQLNADTQYF. In DNA form, the CDR3 reads TGTGCCAGCAGTCGACAGCTCAACGCCGATACGCAGTATTTT. Full variable domain (rest looked up from reference TRBV28 and TRBJ2-3): DVKVTQSSRYLVKRTGEKVFLECVQDMDHENMFWYRQDPGLGLRLIYFSYDVKMKEKGDIPEGYSVSREKKERFSLILESASTNQTSMYLCASSRQLNADTQYFGPGTRLTVL.

In the case of this clone: The sample has other DNA sequences that encode this CDR3 too. This sequence joins TRBV7-9 and TRBJ1-1, with D unclear. The CDR3 contains 13 residues. CDR1 is SEHNR, CDR2 FQNEAQ, per germline (reference sequence). V lost 5 bases and J 0 bases, leaving 7 bases between the germline ends. DNA of the CDR3: TGTGCCAGCAGCCCGCCCCTGAACACTGAAGCTTTCTTT. Encoded protein: CASSPPLNTEAFF.

The chain joins TRBV7-9 to TRBJ2-1; no clear D gene. V shed 2 bases and J shed 10 bases, with 9 bases lying between them. Germline V gene lookup returns CDR1 SEHNR and CDR2 FQNEAQ (reference sequence). The CDR3 totals 12 residues. In nucleotides, the CDR3 is TGTGCCAGCAGCTTACCAGCCGGCGAGCAGTTCTTC. It yields the protein CASSLPAGEQFF.

CDR3 amino acids: CASSEASVLGFTDTQYF. The CDR3 nucleotides read TGTGCCAGCAGTGAAGCTTCGGTATTGGGGTTCACAGATACGCAGTATTTT. The chain recombines TRBV6-1 with TRBJ2-3; D gene uncertain. This CDR3 comprises 17 residues. Trimming removed 0 bases from V and 2 bases from J, with 15 bases in between. The germline CDR1 and CDR2 sequences are MNHNS and SASEGT.

V is TRBV13 and J is TRBJ2-7; TRBD1 matches 9 bases. J was trimmed by 3 bases and V by 4 bases; bases with no gene match: 4. CDR1 and CDR2 (germline): PRHDT, FYEKMQ (reference sequence). CDR3 length equals 14 residues. CDR3 nucleotides: TGTGCCAGCAGCTCCGGGACAGGGAGCTACGAGCAGTACTTC. The encoded protein is CASSSGTGSYEQYF. Full variable domain (missing parts from reference TRBV13 and TRBJ2-7): AAGVIQSPRHLIKEKRETATLKCYPIPRHDTVYWYQQGPGQDPQFLISFYEKMQSDKGSIPDRFSAQQFSDYHSELNMSSLELGDSALYFCASSSGTGSYEQYFGPGTRLTVT.

J is TRBJ2-3 and V is TRBV7-2, with a possible D match to TRBD1 (5 bases). The germline V gene has CDR1 SGHTA and CDR2 FQGNSA. CDR3 size: 16 residues. V was clipped by 1 base and J by 6 bases, with 17 bases between them. The CDR3 DNA reads TGTGCCAGCAGCTTAGTCTTCGGGCTCCCAGGGGATACGCAGTATTTT. This codes for CASSLVFGLPGDTQYF.

The gene calls are TRBV4-1 and TRBJ2-3; D is unresolved. V dropped 1 base and J dropped 10 bases, with 15 bases sitting between them. This CDR3 has 14 residues. Germline V gene lookup returns CDR1 MGHRA and CDR2 YSYEKL. The CDR3 nucleotides are TGCGCCAGCAGCCAAGGACCCCAAACGCCGTCGCAGTATTTT. Protein: CASSQGPQTPSQYF.

The chain carries TRBV10-3 and TRBJ1-3, with D tentatively TRBD1 (5 bases). CDR3 length: 18 amino acids. With 0 bases removed from V and 0 bases from J, the gap between germline ends came to 15 bases. Germline CDR1 ENHRY, CDR2 SYGVKD. CDR3 bases: TGTGCCATCAGTGAGTCGAGTCCAGGGTCCTACTCTGGAAACACCATATATTTT. Translated, it gives CAISESSPGSYSGNTIYF.

The chain recombines TRBV20-1 with TRBJ1-3; D unresolved. The CDR3 is 13 amino acids. From germline, CDR1 is DFQATT and CDR2 SNEGSKA (reference sequence). V lost 3 bases to trimming and J lost 2 bases, with 8 bases between them. The DNA for the CDR3 is TGCAGTGCTAGTAACTTCCCTGGAAACACCATATATTTT. Protein: CSASNFPGNTIYF.

The chain couples TRBV12-3 or TRBV12-4 to TRBJ2-1, with 7 bases aligning to TRBD1. The ends lost 4 bases at V and 10 bases at J; junction bases unmatched: 4. The CDR3 is 12 residues long. The CDR3 loop is CASSSPTGEQFF. DNA of the CDR3: TGTGCCAGCAGTTCACCGACAGGGGAGCAGTTCTTC.

V and J are TRBV27 and TRBJ1-1; no clear D gene. This CDR3 is 13 amino acids long. The germline CDR1 and CDR2 sequences are MNHEY and SMNVEV (reference sequence). V lost 5 bases and J 0 bases, leaving 7 bases between the germline ends. CDR3 sequence: CASSTVMNTEAFF. Here the CDR3 DNA reads TGTGCCAGCAGTACAGTTATGAACACTGAAGCTTTCTTT.

The gene calls are TRBV27 and TRBJ2-2; unclear D gene. The CDR3 length is 14 residues. The germline CDR1 and CDR2 sequences are MNHEY and SMNVEV (reference sequence). V gave up 2 bases and J gave up 6 bases, with 10 bases separating them. The CDR3 protein is CASSLAGVAGELFF. In DNA form, the CDR3 reads TGTGCCAGCAGTTTAGCTGGGGTAGCCGGGGAGCTGTTTTTT.